This T cell receptor beta chain was sequenced for a study of control samples from healthy donors and cancer patients. The CDR3 totals 17 residues. Some clones are missing from TCRdb's copy, which holds only in-frame ones; the method was immunoSEQ multiplex PCR. The sample holds around 95,000 clones, about 82% seen once. This clonotype was sampled from a young man in good health. This rearrangement joins TRBV21-1 to TRBJ2-7; the table calls TRBD1, which could not be checked here. TRBV21-1 is tagged as a pseudogene. The sample was blood. This chain's CDR3 is CASIQSPNRAQPYEQYF. CDR3 nucleotide sequence: TGTGCCAGCATCCAATCCCCCAACAGGGCGCAGCCCTACGAGCAGTACTTC.